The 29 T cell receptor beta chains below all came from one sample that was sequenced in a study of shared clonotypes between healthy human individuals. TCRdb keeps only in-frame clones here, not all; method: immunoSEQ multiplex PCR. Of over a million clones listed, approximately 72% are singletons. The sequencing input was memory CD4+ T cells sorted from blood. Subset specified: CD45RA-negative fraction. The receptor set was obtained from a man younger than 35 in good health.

The DNA for the CDR3 is TGCGCCAGCAGCTTAATGACAGGGGCCGACTATGGCTACACCTTC. Translating it yields CASSLMTGADYGYTF. The chain uses TRBV5-1 and TRBJ1-2; 8 bases line up with TRBD1. The V and J ends lost 2 bases and 3 bases, in that order; junction bases with no gene match: 6. This CDR3 is built from 15 residues. Germline V lookup: CDR1 SGHRS, CDR2 YFSETQ.

The CDR3 sequence is CASSLVSVTEAFF. CDR3 bases: TGTGCCAGCAGCTTAGTTTCCGTGACTGAAGCTTTCTTT. This chain connects TRBV7-2 to TRBJ1-1; D gene unclear. Trimming cost V 1 base and J 5 bases, with 8 bases left between them. CDR1 and CDR2 (germline): SGHTA, FQGNSA. The CDR3 contains 13 residues.

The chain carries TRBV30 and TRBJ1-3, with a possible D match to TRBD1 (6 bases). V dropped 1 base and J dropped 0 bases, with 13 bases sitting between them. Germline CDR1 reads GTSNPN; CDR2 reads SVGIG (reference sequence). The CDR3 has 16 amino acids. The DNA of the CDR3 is TGTGCCTGGAGTGCCCATCGGACAGCCTCTGGAAACACCATATATTTT. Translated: CAWSAHRTASGNTIYF.

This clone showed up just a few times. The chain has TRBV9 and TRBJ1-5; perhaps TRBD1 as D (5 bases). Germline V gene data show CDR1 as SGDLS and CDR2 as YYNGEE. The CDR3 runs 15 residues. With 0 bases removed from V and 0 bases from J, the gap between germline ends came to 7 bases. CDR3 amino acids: CASSVGGVSNQPQHF. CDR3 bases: TGTGCCAGCAGCGTAGGGGGGGTTAGCAATCAGCCCCAGCATTTT.

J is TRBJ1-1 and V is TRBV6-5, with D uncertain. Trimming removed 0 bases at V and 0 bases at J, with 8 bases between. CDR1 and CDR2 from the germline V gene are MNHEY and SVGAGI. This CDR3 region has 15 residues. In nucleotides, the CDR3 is TGTGCCAGCAGTTACTCAGGGTTCATGAACACTGAAGCTTTCTTT. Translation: CASSYSGFMNTEAFF.

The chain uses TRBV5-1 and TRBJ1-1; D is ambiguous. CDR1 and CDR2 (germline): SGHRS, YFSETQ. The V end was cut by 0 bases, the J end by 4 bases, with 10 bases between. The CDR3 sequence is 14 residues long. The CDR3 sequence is CASSLGLAATEAFF. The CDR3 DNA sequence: TGCGCCAGCAGCTTGGGTTTGGCAGCCACTGAAGCTTTCTTT. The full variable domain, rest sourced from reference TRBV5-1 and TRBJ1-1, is KAGVTQTPRYLIKTRGQQVTLSCSPISGHRSVSWYQQTPGQGLQFLFEYFSETQRNKGNFPGRFSGRQFSNSRSEMNVSTLELGDSALYLCASSLGLAATEAFFGQGTRLTVV.

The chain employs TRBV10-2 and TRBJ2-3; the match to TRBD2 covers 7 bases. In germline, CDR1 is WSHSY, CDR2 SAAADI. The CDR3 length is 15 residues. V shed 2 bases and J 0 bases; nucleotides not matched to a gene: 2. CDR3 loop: CASSESSGSTDTQYF. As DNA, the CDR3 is TGCGCCAGCAGTGAGAGTAGCGGGAGCACAGATACGCAGTATTTT.

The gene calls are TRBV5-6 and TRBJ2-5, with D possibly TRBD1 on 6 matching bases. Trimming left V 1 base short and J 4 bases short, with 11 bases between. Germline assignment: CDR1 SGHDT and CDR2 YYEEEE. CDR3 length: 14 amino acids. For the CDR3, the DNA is TGTGCCAGCAGCTTGACAGGGCTGGGAGAGACCCAGTACTTC. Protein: CASSLTGLGETQYF.

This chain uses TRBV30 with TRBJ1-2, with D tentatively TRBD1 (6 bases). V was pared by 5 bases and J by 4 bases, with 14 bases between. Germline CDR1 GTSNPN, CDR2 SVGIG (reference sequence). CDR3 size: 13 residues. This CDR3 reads CAWYQGPLYGYTF. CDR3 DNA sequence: TGTGCCTGGTATCAGGGGCCCCTCTATGGCTACACCTTC. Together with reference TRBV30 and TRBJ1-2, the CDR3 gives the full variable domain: SQTIHQWPATLVQPVGSPLSLECTVEGTSNPNLYWYRQAAGRGLQLLFYSVGIGQISSEVPQNLSASRPQDRQFILSSKKLLLSDSGFYLCAWYQGPLYGYTFGSGTRLTVV.

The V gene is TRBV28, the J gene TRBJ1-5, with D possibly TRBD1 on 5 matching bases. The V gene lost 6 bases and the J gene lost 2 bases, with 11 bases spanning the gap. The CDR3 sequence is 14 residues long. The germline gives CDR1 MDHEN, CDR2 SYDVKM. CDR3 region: CASRGTRGNQPQHF. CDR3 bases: TGTGCCAGCAGGGGGACGAGGGGCAATCAGCCCCAGCATTTT.

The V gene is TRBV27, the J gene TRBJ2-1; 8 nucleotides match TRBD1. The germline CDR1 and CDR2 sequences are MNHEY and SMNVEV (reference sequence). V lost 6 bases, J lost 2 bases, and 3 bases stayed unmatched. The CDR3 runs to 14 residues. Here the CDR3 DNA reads TGTGCCAGCAGACTGACAGGGGCCTACAATGAGCAGTTCTTC. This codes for CASRLTGAYNEQFF.

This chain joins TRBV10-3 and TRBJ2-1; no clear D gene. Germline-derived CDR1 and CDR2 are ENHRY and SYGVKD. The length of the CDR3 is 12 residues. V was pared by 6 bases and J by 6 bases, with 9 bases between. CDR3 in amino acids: CAISSAGNEQFF. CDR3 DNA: TGTGCCATCAGCTCTGCTGGCAATGAGCAGTTCTTC.

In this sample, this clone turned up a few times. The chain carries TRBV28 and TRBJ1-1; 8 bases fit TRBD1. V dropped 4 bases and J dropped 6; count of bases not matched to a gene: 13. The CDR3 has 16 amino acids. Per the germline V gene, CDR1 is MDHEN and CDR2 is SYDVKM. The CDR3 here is CASSYPPGQGKPEAFF. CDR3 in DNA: TGTGCCAGCAGTTACCCCCCTGGACAGGGCAAACCTGAAGCTTTCTTT.

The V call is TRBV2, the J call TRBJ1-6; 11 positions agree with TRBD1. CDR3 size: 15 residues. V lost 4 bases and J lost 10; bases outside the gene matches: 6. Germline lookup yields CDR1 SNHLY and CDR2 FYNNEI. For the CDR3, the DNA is TGTGCCAGCAGTGTCCGGACAGGGGGCGACTCACCCCTCCACTTT. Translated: CASSVRTGGDSPLHF.

The CDR3: CASSLFLKGGSAQETQYF. Here the CDR3 DNA reads TGTGCCAGCAGCCTATTTCTTAAAGGGGGATCGGCCCAAGAGACCCAGTACTTC. The chain couples TRBV5-6 to TRBJ2-5; TRBD1 might be the D (6 bases). The germline V gene has CDR1 SGHDT and CDR2 YYEEEE. The CDR3 extends over 18 amino acids. The V end was cut by 4 bases, the J end by 1 base, with 23 bases between.

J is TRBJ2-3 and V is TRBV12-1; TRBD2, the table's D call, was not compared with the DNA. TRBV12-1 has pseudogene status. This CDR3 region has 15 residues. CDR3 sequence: CASSLEAGDTDTQYF. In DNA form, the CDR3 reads TGTGCCAGCAGCTTAGAAGCGGGAGACACAGATACGCAGTATTTT.

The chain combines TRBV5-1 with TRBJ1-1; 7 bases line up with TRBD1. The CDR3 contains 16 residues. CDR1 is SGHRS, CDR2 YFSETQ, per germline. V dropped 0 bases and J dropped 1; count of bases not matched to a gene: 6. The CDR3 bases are TGCGCCAGCAGCTTGGCAGGACAGGTCCGGAACACTGAAGCTTTCTTT. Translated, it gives CASSLAGQVRNTEAFF.

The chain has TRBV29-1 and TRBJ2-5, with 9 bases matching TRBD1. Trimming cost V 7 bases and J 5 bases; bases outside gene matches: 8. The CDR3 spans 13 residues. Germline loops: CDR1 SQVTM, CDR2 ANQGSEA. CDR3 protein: CSGTQGAVETQYF. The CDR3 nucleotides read TGCAGCGGAACACAGGGGGCGGTGGAGACCCAGTACTTC.

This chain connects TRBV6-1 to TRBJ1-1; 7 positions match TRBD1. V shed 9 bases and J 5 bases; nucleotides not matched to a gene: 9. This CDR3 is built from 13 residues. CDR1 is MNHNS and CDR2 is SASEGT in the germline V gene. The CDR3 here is CASRQGVETEAFF. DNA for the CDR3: TGTGCCAGTCGACAGGGCGTGGAGACTGAAGCTTTCTTT.

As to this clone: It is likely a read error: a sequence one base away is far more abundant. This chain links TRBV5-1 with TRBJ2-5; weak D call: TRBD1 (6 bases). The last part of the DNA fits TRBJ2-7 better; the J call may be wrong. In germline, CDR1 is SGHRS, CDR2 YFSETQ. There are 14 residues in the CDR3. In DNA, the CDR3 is TGCGCCAGCAGCTTGACAGGGAGCTCCTACGAGCAGTACTTC. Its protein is CASSLTGSSYEQYF.

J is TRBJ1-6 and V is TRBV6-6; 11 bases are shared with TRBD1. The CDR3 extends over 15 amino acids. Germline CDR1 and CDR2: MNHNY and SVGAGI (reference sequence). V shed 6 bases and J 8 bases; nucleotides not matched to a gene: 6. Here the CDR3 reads CASSRTGGADSPLHF. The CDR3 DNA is TGTGCCAGCAGCCGGACAGGGGGCGCGGATTCACCCCTCCACTTT.

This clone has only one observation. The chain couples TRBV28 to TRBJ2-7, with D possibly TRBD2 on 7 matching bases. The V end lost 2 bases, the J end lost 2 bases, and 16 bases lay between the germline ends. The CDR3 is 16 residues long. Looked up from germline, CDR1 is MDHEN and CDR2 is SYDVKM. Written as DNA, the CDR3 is TGTGCCAGCAGTTTAGGGGGGGCAGGGATACCCTACGAGCAGTACTTC. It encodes CASSLGGAGIPYEQYF.

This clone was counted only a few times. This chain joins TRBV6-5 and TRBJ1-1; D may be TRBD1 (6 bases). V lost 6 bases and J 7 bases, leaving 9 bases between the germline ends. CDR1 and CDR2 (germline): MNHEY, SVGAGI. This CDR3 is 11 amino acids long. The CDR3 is CASRLQGEAFF. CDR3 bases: TGTGCCAGCAGACTACAGGGTGAAGCTTTCTTT.

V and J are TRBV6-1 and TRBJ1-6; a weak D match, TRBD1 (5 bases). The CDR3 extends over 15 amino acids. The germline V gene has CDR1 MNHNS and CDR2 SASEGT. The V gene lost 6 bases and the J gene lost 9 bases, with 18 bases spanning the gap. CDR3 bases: TGTGCCAGCAGGAATGTCCAGGGAGAAGGTTCACCCCTCCACTTT. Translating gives CASRNVQGEGSPLHF.

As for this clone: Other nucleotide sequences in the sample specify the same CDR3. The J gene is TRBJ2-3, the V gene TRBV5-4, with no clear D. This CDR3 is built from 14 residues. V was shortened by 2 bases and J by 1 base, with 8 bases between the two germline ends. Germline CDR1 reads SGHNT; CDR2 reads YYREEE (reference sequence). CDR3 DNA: TGTGCCAGCAGCTTCCCGGGCGGCACAGATACGCAGTATTTT. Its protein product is CASSFPGGTDTQYF.

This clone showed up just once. For the CDR3, the DNA is TGTGCCAGCAGTGCAGGACGAAGGGGAGCGGATACGCAGTATTTT. This encodes CASSAGRRGADTQYF. The chain combines TRBV6-4 with TRBJ2-3, with D possibly called TRBD1 or TRBD2 (5 bases each). In germline, CDR1 is MRHNA, CDR2 SNTAGT. The CDR3 is 15 amino acids. Trimming removed 4 bases from V and 6 bases from J, with 17 bases in between.

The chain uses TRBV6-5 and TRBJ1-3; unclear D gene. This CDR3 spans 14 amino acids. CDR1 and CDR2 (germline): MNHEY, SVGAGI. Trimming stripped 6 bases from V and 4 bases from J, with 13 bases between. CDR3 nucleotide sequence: TGTGCCAGCAGGGGCAGCCAGCTGGGAAACACCATATATTTT. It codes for CASRGSQLGNTIYF.

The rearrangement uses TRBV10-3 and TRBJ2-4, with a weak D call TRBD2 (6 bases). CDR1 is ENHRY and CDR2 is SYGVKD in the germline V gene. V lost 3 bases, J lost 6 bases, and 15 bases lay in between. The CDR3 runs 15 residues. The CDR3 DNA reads TGTGCCATCAGTGAAGCAGGAGGGCGGGGAAACATTCAGTACTTC. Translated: CAISEAGGRGNIQYF.

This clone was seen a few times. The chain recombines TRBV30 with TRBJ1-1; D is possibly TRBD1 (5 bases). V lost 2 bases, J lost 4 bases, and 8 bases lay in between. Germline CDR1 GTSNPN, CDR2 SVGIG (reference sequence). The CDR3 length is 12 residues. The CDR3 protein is CAWSSGSTEAFF. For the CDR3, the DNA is TGTGCCTGGAGTTCAGGGAGCACTGAAGCTTTCTTT.